These 29 T cell receptor beta chains came from one sample sequenced in a study of molecular identifiers for immune sequencing clone quantification. TCRdb fed the PCR reads into MiXCR, producing one record per CDR3 protein. The repertoire holds about 640,000 distinct CDR3 sequences, about 20% seen once, with 0.85% to 0.9% in the top ten. Input material: naive CD8+ T cells from blood, with Jurkat cell RNA spiked in. This sample's subset: FACS-sorted CD8+CD4-CCR7+CD45RA+ naive T cells. The receptors stem from a human donor in good health. Some libraries in this study had Jurkat cell RNA spiked in.

This clonotype was detected many times. This rearrangement joins TRBV6-2 or TRBV6-3 to TRBJ2-7; no clear D. V was trimmed by 6 bases and J by 6 bases, leaving 9 bases between them. CDR1 and CDR2 from the germline V gene are MNHEY and SVGEGT. CDR3 length equals 11 residues. The CDR3 loop reads CASRAGPEQYF. In DNA form, the CDR3 reads TGTGCCAGCAGAGCAGGTCCCGAGCAGTACTTC.

At least ten counts were recorded for this clonotype. V gene TRBV6-5 combines with J gene TRBJ1-1; no firm D call. The CDR3 length is 11 residues. Per germline, CDR1 MNHEY and CDR2 SVGAGI. Between the trimmed V and J ends, which lost 10 bases and 5 bases, there was a span of 11 bases. Written as DNA, the CDR3 is TGTGCCATCCACTCCGGGACTGAAGCTTTCTTT. Translating gives CAIHSGTEAFF.

This rearrangement joins TRBV10-3 to TRBJ2-7; D not certain. Trimming cost V 3 bases and J 3 bases, with 12 bases left between them. CDR1 is ENHRY, CDR2 SYGVKD, per germline. The CDR3 has 14 amino acids. DNA for the CDR3: TGTGCCATCAGTGACGGAATCCTGAACTACGAGCAGTACTTC. It encodes CAISDGILNYEQYF.

This clonotype occurred once. This may arise from a read error, as a much more abundant clone is one base away. The chain employs TRBV27 and TRBJ2-3; possibly TRBD1 for D (5 bases). In germline, CDR1 is MNHEY, CDR2 SMNVEV (reference sequence). The CDR3 consists of 11 residues. The chain's CDR3 is CTSRVTDTQYF. Written as DNA, the CDR3 is TGTACCAGCAGGGTCACAGATACGCAGTATTTT.

This clonotype was recorded many times. The chain carries TRBV5-5 and TRBJ1-6; no clear D. Germline values: CDR1 SGHKS, CDR2 YYEKEE (reference sequence). CDR3 size: 17 residues. V lost 1 base and J lost 0, with 11 bases in between. CDR3 protein: CASSLSGPSSYNSPLHF. The CDR3 DNA is TGTGCCAGCAGCTTGTCAGGTCCTAGCTCCTATAATTCACCCCTCCACTTT. The variable domain in full, with the rest retrieved from reference TRBV5-5 and TRBJ1-6, is DAGVTQSPTHLIKTRGQQVTLRCSPISGHKSVSWYQQVLGQGPQFIFQYYEKEERGRGNFPDRFSARQFPNYSSELNVNALLLGDSALYLCASSLSGPSSYNSPLHFGNGTRLTVT.

This clonotype was detected many times. The chain links TRBV7-6 to TRBJ2-6; no clear D gene. Germline V gene lookup returns CDR1 SGHVS and CDR2 FNYEAQ. The CDR3 has 14 amino acids. V dropped 4 bases and J dropped 4 bases, with 8 bases sitting between them. The CDR3, as DNA: TGTGCCAGCAGCTCCGGCCAGGGGGCCAACGTCCTGACTTTC. This encodes CASSSGQGANVLTF.

As concerns this clonotype: This could be a read error, since a much larger clone is one nucleotide away. This chain uses TRBV4-3 with TRBJ2-7; the match to TRBD1 covers 9 bases. Germline CDR1 LGHNA, CDR2 YSLEER. Germline trimming cut 1 base from V and 3 bases from J; bases unmatched to any gene: 7. The CDR3 is 16 residues long. The CDR3 loop reads CASSQGAGTGSYEQYF. CDR3 nucleotides: TGCGCCAGCAGCCAAGGCGCCGGGACAGGGAGCTACGAGCAGTACTTC.

This clonotype was recorded at least ten times. The chain combines TRBV27 with TRBJ2-5; D is unclear. The CDR3 loop spans 16 amino acids. The V end was cut by 4 bases, the J end by 0 bases, with 15 bases between. Looked up from germline, CDR1 is MNHEY and CDR2 is SMNVEV (reference sequence). The CDR3 DNA is TGTGCCAGCAGTTCTATCTCTAGACCAAACCAAGAGACCCAGTACTTC. It translates to CASSSISRPNQETQYF.

To note about this clonotype: The junction and the germline gene differ at one end; a read error may be behind it. The chain carries TRBV18 and TRBJ1-1; possibly TRBD1 for D (6 bases). The CDR3 contains 12 residues. CDR1 and CDR2 (germline): KGHSH, LQKENI. The CDR3 is CTSSPGDREAFF. In DNA form, the CDR3 reads TGTACCAGCTCACCGGGAGACAGGGAAGCTTTCTTT.

This clonotype was observed a handful of times. The V gene is TRBV27, the J gene TRBJ2-7, with D perhaps given as TRBD1 or TRBD2 (6 bases each). V lost 4 bases and J 2 bases, leaving 15 bases between the germline ends. The CDR3 is 15 residues long. Germline CDR1 MNHEY, CDR2 SMNVEV (reference sequence). The CDR3 DNA reads as TGTGCCAGCAGTTACCAGTTCGGGGGCGCCTACGAGCAGTACTTC. It encodes CASSYQFGGAYEQYF.

This clonotype was found many times. This chain connects TRBV27 to TRBJ1-1, with no clear D. V lost 2 bases and J lost 8, with 15 bases in between. CDR3 length: 14 residues. CDR1 MNHEY and CDR2 SMNVEV come from the germline V gene (reference sequence). CDR3 sequence: CASSLAASSTEAFF. CDR3 DNA: TGTGCCAGCAGTTTAGCTGCATCTTCCACCGAAGCTTTCTTT.

The rearrangement joins TRBV2 to TRBJ1-5; the D is unclear. The V gene lost 0 bases and the J gene lost 7 bases, with 10 bases spanning the gap. The germline CDR1 and CDR2 sequences are SNHLY and FYNNEI. The CDR3 extends over 14 amino acids. As DNA, the CDR3 is TGTGCCAGCAGTGAAGCGGGCAACCCGCAGCCCCAGCATTTT. As protein: CASSEAGNPQPQHF.

In its sample, this clonotype was seen a few times. The chain joins TRBV27 to TRBJ1-1, with D perhaps matching TRBD1 (5 bases). V was clipped by 4 bases and J by 5 bases, with 14 bases between them. This CDR3 has 14 residues. Germline CDR1 MNHEY, CDR2 SMNVEV (reference sequence). CDR3: CASSSPVGRTEAFF. Here the CDR3 DNA reads TGTGCCAGCAGTTCCCCTGTGGGGCGTACTGAAGCTTTCTTT.

This clonotype was counted many times. This chain links TRBV4-1 with TRBJ2-5; D not certain. Germline V lookup: CDR1 MGHRA, CDR2 YSYEKL. V was clipped by 4 bases and J by 4 bases, with 10 bases between them. CDR3 length: 13 residues. CDR3 DNA: TGCGCCAGCAGCCCCGTGGCAGGAGAGACCCAGTACTTC. Protein product: CASSPVAGETQYF.

DNA of the CDR3: TGTGCCAGCAGCTTAGAAGTCAGTTTCTCAGGCGAGCAGTACTTC. This sequence encodes CASSLEVSFSGEQYF. The V gene is TRBV11-2, the J gene TRBJ2-7; no firm D call. Trimming pared 0 bases from V and 6 bases from J, leaving 15 bases between. This CDR3 spans 15 amino acids. Per the germline V gene, CDR1 is SGHAT and CDR2 is FQNNGV.

Ten or more counts support this clonotype. V is TRBV7-9 and J is TRBJ2-3; TRBD1 matches 7 bases. The V segment lost 5 bases and the J segment 3 bases; nucleotides outside the gene matches: 11. This CDR3 comprises 16 residues. The V gene's germline CDR1 is SEHNR and CDR2 FQNEAQ (reference sequence). The CDR3 spells CASSVLQGWKTDTQYF. CDR3 coding DNA: TGTGCCAGCAGCGTACTACAGGGGTGGAAGACAGATACGCAGTATTTT.

This clonotype appeared a few times. The chain couples TRBV7-2 to TRBJ2-7, with TRBD2 as a possible D gene (5 bases). This CDR3 region has 14 residues. The V end was cut by 3 bases, the J end by 5 bases, with 14 bases between. CDR1 and CDR2 from the germline V gene are SGHTA and FQGNSA. In nucleotides, the CDR3 is TGTGCCAGCAGCTTCTCTGGGAGCTTTAACGAGCAGTACTTC. Its translation is CASSFSGSFNEQYF.

This clonotype was found many times. The rearrangement links TRBV6-6 to TRBJ2-7; TRBD1 aligns across 11 bases. This CDR3 comprises 14 residues. V was pared by 0 bases and J by 7 bases, with 2 bases of the junction left unmatched. Germline-derived CDR1 and CDR2 are MNHNY and SVGAGI (reference sequence). The CDR3 DNA reads TGTGCCAGCAGTTACTCTGGGACAGGGGGGGAGCAGTACTTC. Translation: CASSYSGTGGEQYF.

This clonotype has ten or more counts. The CDR3 loop is CASSPAPTGLNTEAFF. The CDR3 DNA sequence: TGTGCCAGCAGCCCAGCTCCGACAGGCTTGAACACTGAAGCTTTCTTT. The V call is TRBV7-9, the J call TRBJ1-1; weak D call: TRBD1 (6 bases). Germline CDR1 SEHNR, CDR2 FQNEAQ (reference sequence). The CDR3 sequence is 16 residues long. The V end lost 5 bases, the J end lost 0 bases, and 16 bases lay between the germline ends.

The chain carries TRBV9 and TRBJ2-7; either TRBD1 or TRBD2 may fit D (6 bases each). The V end was cut by 3 bases, the J end by 4 bases, with 17 bases between. The CDR3 runs 15 residues. Germline-derived CDR1 and CDR2 are SGDLS and YYNGEE. DNA for the CDR3: TGTGCCAGCAGCGGACTAGGGGGAGTGGGTTACGAGCAGTACTTC. Translation: CASSGLGGVGYEQYF.

This clonotype was seen repeatedly, ten times or more. The rearrangement uses TRBV30 and TRBJ1-5; D is possibly TRBD1 (5 bases). The CDR3 length is 14 residues. The germline V gene has CDR1 GTSNPN and CDR2 SVGIG (reference sequence). V was pared by 4 bases and J by 0 bases, with 10 bases between. The DNA for the CDR3 is TGTGCCTGGAATTGGGGGGGTAGCAATCAGCCCCAGCATTTT. Translated, it gives CAWNWGGSNQPQHF.

The gene calls are TRBV29-1 and TRBJ2-3; possible D gene TRBD1, 5 bases. Germline-derived CDR1 and CDR2 are SQVTM and ANQGSEA. The V end was cut by 6 bases, the J end by 0 bases, with 13 bases between. The length of the CDR3 is 14 residues. The CDR3 loop is CSVDDSYSTDTQYF. The DNA of the CDR3 is TGCAGCGTGGACGACAGCTATAGCACAGATACGCAGTATTTT.

Points on this clonotype: This clone may be a read error of a much larger clone one base away. The chain uses TRBV7-9 and TRBJ1-5, with no clear D. Trimming left V 5 bases short and J 1 base short, with 9 bases between. This CDR3 has 14 residues. Germline values: CDR1 SEHNR, CDR2 FQNEAQ (reference sequence). The CDR3 spells CASSPSSSNQPQHF. CDR3 coding DNA: TGTGCCAGCAGCCCTAGCTCCAGCAATCAGCCCCAGCATTTT.

The table lists this clonotype with many counts. The chain carries TRBV28 and TRBJ1-6, with a tentative D call TRBD1 (5 bases). Trimming took 6 bases from V and 8 from J, leaving 11 bases between them. The CDR3 contains 13 residues. Germline V CDR1 and CDR2: MDHEN, SYDVKM. The CDR3 reads CASRFDSYSPLHF. As DNA, the CDR3 is TGTGCCAGCAGGTTTGACAGTTATTCACCCCTCCACTTT.

The chain recombines TRBV20-1 with TRBJ1-2, with 9 bases identical to TRBD1. V shed 1 base and J 4 bases; nucleotides not matched to a gene: 4. The CDR3 consists of 14 residues. Germline values: CDR1 DFQATT, CDR2 SNEGSKA (reference sequence). The CDR3 DNA is TGCAGTGCTAGAGCGGACAGGGGCTTCTATGGCTACACCTTC. Residues: CSARADRGFYGYTF.

This clonotype was seen many times. The chain employs TRBV30 and TRBJ2-1; the D call may be TRBD1 or TRBD2 (6 bases each). Trimming left V 0 bases short and J 4 bases short, with 19 bases between. Germline-derived CDR1 and CDR2 are GTSNPN and SVGIG (reference sequence). This CDR3 region has 17 residues. The chain's CDR3 is CAWSVLGGASLYNEQFF. In DNA, the CDR3 is TGTGCCTGGAGTGTACTGGGGGGCGCATCCCTATACAATGAGCAGTTCTTC.

Remarks on this clonotype: A read error may be the cause here, since a much bigger clone is one base away. The chain carries TRBV15 and TRBJ2-7; TRBD1 matches 8 bases. CDR1 is LNHNV, CDR2 YYDKDF, per germline (reference sequence). The CDR3 has 14 amino acids. Trimming at V came to 11 bases and at J to 7 bases, leaving 16 bases not matched to a gene. The CDR3 protein is CAATRDRSLGEQYF. CDR3 DNA: TGTGCCGCAACCCGGGACAGGTCTTTGGGAGAGCAGTACTTC.

This clonotype has more than one count but fewer than ten. The rearrangement links TRBV24-1 to TRBJ2-3; 12 nucleotides line up with TRBD2. The germline V gene has CDR1 KGHDR and CDR2 SFDVKD. Trimming at V came to 2 bases and at J to 4 bases, leaving 12 bases not matched to a gene. The CDR3 has 19 amino acids. The CDR3 loop is CATSDSSSGGAQPADTQYF. The CDR3 region has the DNA TGTGCCACCAGTGATTCCTCTAGCGGGGGGGCCCAGCCGGCAGATACGCAGTATTTT.

A remark on this clonotype: A much larger clone differs by one base, so this may be a read error. The J gene is TRBJ2-2, the V gene TRBV7-9, with TRBD1 matching 10 bases. The germline V gene encodes CDR1 SEHNR and CDR2 FQNEAQ (reference sequence). The CDR3 spans 16 residues. The CDR3 region is CASSSRDRGEDGGLFF. The CDR3, as DNA: TGTGCCAGCAGCTCCCGGGACAGGGGTGAGGACGGGGGGCTGTTTTTT.